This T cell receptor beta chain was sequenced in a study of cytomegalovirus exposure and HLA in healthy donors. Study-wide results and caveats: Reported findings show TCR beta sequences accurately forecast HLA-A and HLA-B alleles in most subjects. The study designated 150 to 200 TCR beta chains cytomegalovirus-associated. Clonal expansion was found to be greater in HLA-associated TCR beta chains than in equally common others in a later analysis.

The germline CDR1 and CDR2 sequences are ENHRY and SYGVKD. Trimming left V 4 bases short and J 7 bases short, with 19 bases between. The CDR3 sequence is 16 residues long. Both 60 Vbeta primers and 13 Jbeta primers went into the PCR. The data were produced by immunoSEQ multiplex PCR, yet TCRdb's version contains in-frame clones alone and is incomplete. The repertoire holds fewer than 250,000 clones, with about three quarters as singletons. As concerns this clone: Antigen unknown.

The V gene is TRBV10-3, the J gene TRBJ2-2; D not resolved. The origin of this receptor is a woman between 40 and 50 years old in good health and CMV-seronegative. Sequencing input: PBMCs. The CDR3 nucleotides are TGTGCCATCAGTGTATCCGAGACCCAGGTCGGCGGGGAGCTGTTTTTT. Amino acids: CAISVSETQVGGELFF.